The entry below describes one TCR beta chain. This entry comes from a study of blood T cell repertoires in COVID-19. Across the whole study: Sources were T cells, B-cell-depleted T cells, or PBMCs; the material itself was cDNA or gDNA.

This CDR3 spans 18 amino acids. V dropped 3 bases and J dropped 2 bases, with 21 bases sitting between them. The germline CDR1 and CDR2 sequences are SGDLS and YYNGEE. Per the authors' pipeline: Estimates of nucleated cell counts were drawn from the amplification of reference gene primers. Sequencing was performed with immunoSEQ multiplex PCR; in TCRdb, only in-frame clones are kept and a portion is missing. That table is the source of V, J and clone size, and D and trimming were worked out from the DNA. This table holds about 330,000 clones, 88% found once. Sequences were obtained from PBMCs or T cells enriched from blood (not recorded which). The V and J genes are TRBV9 and TRBJ1-3; possible D gene TRBD1, 5 bases. The receptor was isolated from a man aged 30 to 45 who had recovered from COVID-19. DNA of the CDR3: TGTGCCAGCAGCGGGGGGGAGCCAGGGAACTATCCTGGAAACACCATATATTTT. Translating gives CASSGGEPGNYPGNTIYF.